This section outlines one T cell receptor (beta chain) sequence together with its context. Per the study methods: Reference gene primer amplification gave nucleated cell count estimates. TCRdb keeps only in-frame clones here, not all; method: immunoSEQ multiplex PCR. Clone size and V and J calls were adopted from that table, with D and trimming inferred from the DNA. The repertoire has about 480,000 clones, 75% to 90% of them found once; the top ten carry roughly 0.92%. The data derive from a study of blood T cell repertoires in COVID-19. Study summary: Material from acute and convalescent COVID-19 was sourced from the United States, Italy and Spain. The cDNA or gDNA used as material had been derived from T cells, B-cell-depleted T cells, or PBMCs.

Recruited during active infection, patients (from Seattle) were subsequently followed longitudinally. Input material: peripheral blood. The sequence was obtained from a man between 18 and 29 years old with COVID-19, enrolled during active disease.

The CDR3 nucleotides are TGTGCCAGCACTCGGGAATTAGGCTATGGCTACACCTTC. Amino acid sequence: CASTRELGYGYTF. The V gene is TRBV2, the J gene TRBJ1-2; D is ambiguous. Between the trimmed V and J ends, which lost 7 bases and 4 bases, there was a span of 13 bases. This CDR3 contains 13 residues. CDR1 is SNHLY and CDR2 is FYNNEI in the germline V gene. The whole variable domain, remainder taken from reference TRBV2 and TRBJ1-2, is EPEVTQTPSHQVTQMGQEVILRCVPISNHLYFYWYRQILGQKVEFLVSFYNNEISEKSEIFDDQFSVERPDGSNFTLKIRSTKLEDSAMYFCASTRELGYGYTFGSGTRLTVV.